This T cell receptor beta chain was captured by sequencing in a study of blood T cell repertoires in COVID-19. In germline, CDR1 is DFQATT, CDR2 SNEGSKA (reference sequence). V was pared by 4 bases and J by 3 bases, with 6 bases of the junction left unmatched. The CDR3 consists of 13 residues. This clone was seen more than once but under ten times. Clones were sequenced by immunoSEQ multiplex PCR, and TCRdb holds only the in-frame ones, with some missing. The sample gives 100,000 to 120,000 clones, roughly 70% of which show up once; 1.5% to 2% is in the top ten. The receptor was isolated from a middle-aged woman with acute or convalescent COVID-19. The sequencing sample was made of peripheral blood. The J gene is TRBJ2-7, the V gene TRBV20-1; 7 bases match TRBD1. The CDR3 here is CSANDRAIYEQYF. CDR3 sequence (DNA): TGCAGTGCTAATGACAGGGCGATCTACGAGCAGTACTTC.